These T cell receptor beta chains were read from a single sample in a study of cytomegalovirus exposure and HLA in healthy donors. Here immunoSEQ multiplex PCR was the method, and the copy in TCRdb shows in-frame clones only, minus some. The sample contains around 150,000 clones, about 80% of which appear only once. Sequenced input: PBMCs. The receptors here all came from a man aged 25-45 years in good health and CMV-seropositive. CDR3s include the opening cysteine and the closing phenylalanine or tryptophan. The order of the fields is J gene, D gene, V gene, clone size, CDR3 protein, CDR3 DNA. The D gene is left open where the match is weak. Some rows mark clone size as missing; the rest say once, few, many or name a class of expanded clone.

j_gene: TRBJ2-4
d_gene: -
v_gene: TRBV15
abundance: -
CDR3aa: CATSEPSLGGGPEYF
CDR3nt: TGTGCCACCAGCGAGCCTTCCTTAGGGGGAGGGCCGGAGTACTTC

j_gene: TRBJ1-1
d_gene: -
v_gene: TRBV5-4
abundance: -
CDR3aa: CASSSRSNTEAFF
CDR3nt: TGTGCCAGCAGCTCCAGATCGAACACTGAAGCTTTCTTT

j_gene: TRBJ2-1
d_gene: TRBD1
v_gene: TRBV11-1
abundance: -
CDR3aa: CASSSGQGAYNEQFF
CDR3nt: TGTGCCAGCAGCTCCGGACAGGGGGCCTACAATGAGCAGTTCTTC

j_gene: TRBJ2-2
d_gene: -
v_gene: TRBV29-1
abundance: -
CDR3aa: CSISTRGQQAGELFF
CDR3nt: TGCAGCATTAGCACGCGGGGGCAACAGGCCGGGGAGCTGTTTTTT

j_gene: TRBJ2-1
d_gene: TRBD2
v_gene: TRBV19
abundance: -
CDR3aa: CASSSGGIDEQFF
CDR3nt: TGTGCCAGTAGCAGCGGGGGGATCGATGAGCAGTTCTTC

j_gene: TRBJ2-3
d_gene: TRBD2
v_gene: TRBV5-5
abundance: -
CDR3aa: CASRALAGGFPDTQYF
CDR3nt: TGTGCCAGCAGGGCGCTAGCGGGAGGATTTCCAGATACGCAGTATTTT

j_gene: TRBJ2-7
d_gene: TRBD2
v_gene: TRBV7-9
abundance: medium-sized
CDR3aa: CASSLMGLAAGDEQYF
CDR3nt: TGTGCCAGCAGCTTGATGGGACTAGCGGCTGGGGACGAGCAGTACTTC

j_gene: TRBJ1-1
d_gene: TRBD1
v_gene: TRBV5-4
abundance: -
CDR3aa: CASSRPPDRGQVEAFF
CDR3nt: TGTGCCAGCAGCCGGCCACCGGACAGGGGGCAGGTCGAAGCTTTCTTT

j_gene: TRBJ2-5
d_gene: TRBD2
v_gene: TRBV5-6
abundance: -
CDR3aa: CASSLRLAERKQETQYF
CDR3nt: TGTGCCAGCAGCTTAAGACTAGCGGAAAGAAAACAAGAGACCCAGTACTTC

j_gene: TRBJ2-7
d_gene: -
v_gene: TRBV5-1
abundance: -
CDR3aa: CASSIPGTPSYEQYF
CDR3nt: TGCGCCAGCAGTATTCCCGGGACACCCTCCTACGAGCAGTACTTC

j_gene: TRBJ1-5
d_gene: TRBD1
v_gene: TRBV10-3
abundance: -
CDR3aa: CAISPDRGGQPQHF
CDR3nt: TGTGCCATCAGCCCGGACAGGGGAGGTCAGCCCCAGCATTTT

j_gene: TRBJ2-2
d_gene: -
v_gene: TRBV7-9
abundance: -
CDR3aa: CASSLVADTGELFF
CDR3nt: TGTGCCAGCAGCTTAGTAGCGGACACCGGGGAGCTGTTTTTT

j_gene: TRBJ2-1
d_gene: -
v_gene: TRBV9
abundance: -
CDR3aa: CASSVVGGPHEQFF
CDR3nt: TGTGCCAGCAGCGTAGTGGGGGGGCCGCATGAGCAGTTCTTC

j_gene: TRBJ2-3
d_gene: TRBD2
v_gene: TRBV9
abundance: once
CDR3aa: CASNSDGLATDTQYF
CDR3nt: TGTGCCAGCAACAGTGACGGACTAGCGACAGATACGCAGTATTTT

j_gene: TRBJ2-7
d_gene: TRBD2
v_gene: TRBV6-1
abundance: -
CDR3aa: CASSGRLAADREQYF
CDR3nt: TGTGCCAGCAGCGGTCGACTAGCAGCCGATAGGGAGCAGTACTTC

j_gene: TRBJ2-2
d_gene: -
v_gene: TRBV18
abundance: -
CDR3aa: CASSPQMDTGELFF
CDR3nt: TGTGCCAGCTCACCCCAGATGGACACCGGGGAGCTGTTTTTT

j_gene: TRBJ2-1
d_gene: -
v_gene: TRBV6-1
abundance: -
CDR3aa: CASSETSSSYNEQFF
CDR3nt: TGTGCCAGCAGTGAAACTTCGAGCTCCTACAATGAGCAGTTCTTC

j_gene: TRBJ2-2
d_gene: -
v_gene: TRBV4-1
abundance: few
CDR3aa: CASSQVTGPGELFF
CDR3nt: TGCGCCAGCAGCCAAGTTACAGGGCCCGGGGAGCTGTTTTTT